This T cell receptor beta chain was captured in a study of PD-L1 blockade in urothelial cancer. Overall study: When blood samples were assessed, the median T cell count was some 140,000.

This clone was picked up one time. Per the germline V gene, CDR1 is SEHNR and CDR2 is FQNEAQ (reference sequence). This CDR3 is 15 amino acids long. The junction had 8 bases not matched to a gene; V was cut back by 5 bases and J by 2 bases. Clones were sequenced by immunoSEQ multiplex PCR, and TCRdb holds only the in-frame ones, with some missing. The table lists 40,000 or so clones, roughly 90% of them singletons. Noted time point: peripheral blood 6 weeks after treatment start. The patients had locally advanced or metastatic urothelial carcinoma. The sequence came from a man in his fifties or sixties with urothelial cancer. The chain couples TRBV7-9 to TRBJ2-7; TRBD2 agrees at 8 bases. This material consisted of PBMCs, taken around atezolizumab (anti-PD-L1) treatment. The CDR3 sequence is CASSARLARTYEQYF. CDR3 bases: TGTGCCAGCAGCGCTAGACTAGCGAGGACCTACGAGCAGTACTTC.